One and the same sample provided the 7 T cell receptor beta chains below, sequenced in a study of CD8+CD57+ T cells in acquired aplastic anemia. Patients picked for sequencing had shown CD8+CD57+ cell expansion detected by flow cytometry. TCR beta VDJ and CDR3 profiles were obtained from a genomic DNA template. TCRdb passed the reads through MiXCR, listing each CDR3 protein once. The sample records about 98,000 distinct CDR3 sequences, roughly two thirds being singletons. The sequencing input was sorted CD4+, CD8+, or CD8+CD57+ T cells (not recorded which) from PBMCs. These receptors came from a human donor with aplastic anemia.

The chain joins TRBV20-1 to TRBJ1-1, with 7 nucleotides matching TRBD1. The CDR3 has 15 residues. V gave up 0 bases and J gave up 1 base; unmatched junction bases: 5. Germline CDR1 DFQATT, CDR2 SNEGSKA (reference sequence). This CDR3 reads CSARDPGTANTEAFF. In DNA, the CDR3 is TGCAGTGCTAGAGATCCCGGGACAGCGAACACTGAAGCTTTCTTT.

This clonotype occurred a few times. The chain has TRBV24-1 and TRBJ1-5; D not certain. The V end lost 4 bases, the J end lost 0 bases, and 6 bases lay between the germline ends. The CDR3 covers 14 residues. Germline V gene lookup returns CDR1 KGHDR and CDR2 SFDVKD. CDR3 nucleotides: TGTGCCACCAGTGACCCAGGTAGCAATCAGCCCCAGCATTTT. Its protein product is CATSDPGSNQPQHF.

The V and J genes are TRBV6-1 and TRBJ2-3; perhaps TRBD1 as D (6 bases). Trimming left V 4 bases short and J 4 bases short, with 12 bases between. The CDR3 contains 14 residues. Per the germline V gene, CDR1 is MNHNS and CDR2 is SASEGT. CDR3 nucleotides: TGTGCCAGCAGTGGTTTAGGGGGAGCAGATACGCAGTATTTT. As protein: CASSGLGGADTQYF.

This clonotype has at least ten counts. The rearrangement links TRBV13 to TRBJ1-2; TRBD1 matches at 8 bases. V lost 0 bases and J lost 11; bases outside the gene matches: 2. The CDR3 spans 12 residues. Germline-derived CDR1 and CDR2 are PRHDT and FYEKMQ (reference sequence). For the CDR3, the DNA is TGTGCCAGCAGCTTAGGGGACAGGGTGTACACCTTC. It encodes CASSLGDRVYTF.

The rearrangement uses TRBV7-9 and TRBJ2-5; TRBD1 matches 9 bases. The V gene's germline CDR1 is SEHNR and CDR2 FQNEAQ (reference sequence). The CDR3 length is 16 residues. The trim removed 5 bases at V and 7 bases at J, leaving 14 bases unmatched. Here the CDR3 DNA reads TGTGCCAGCAGCCCAAAGCAAGGGACAGGGTGGGGGACCCAGTACTTC. Translating it yields CASSPKQGTGWGTQYF. The full variable domain, with the rest looked up from reference TRBV7-9 and TRBJ2-5, is DTGVSQNPRHKITKRGQNVTFRCDPISEHNRLYWYRQTLGQGPEFLTYFQNEAQLEKSRLLSDRFSAERPKGSFSTLEIQRTEQGDSAMYLCASSPKQGTGWGTQYFGPGTRLLVL.

This chain uses TRBV20-1 with TRBJ1-4, with 8 bases lining up with TRBD1. The germline CDR1 and CDR2 sequences are DFQATT and SNEGSKA (reference sequence). V trimming: 0 bases; J trimming: 7 bases; junction bases outside the gene matches: 7. The CDR3 has 15 amino acids. CDR3 sequence: CSARDPTGGGEKLFF. CDR3 DNA: TGCAGTGCTAGAGATCCTACAGGGGGGGGTGAAAAACTGTTTTTT.

This chain connects TRBV7-2 to TRBJ1-1; D is unclear. This CDR3 has 11 amino acids. Germline values: CDR1 SGHTA, CDR2 FQGNSA. The ends were cut back, 2 bases at V and 10 bases at J, with 8 bases in the middle. CDR3 in DNA: TGTGCCAGCAGCTTAATCAGAGGAGCTTTCTTT. Translation gives CASSLIRGAFF.